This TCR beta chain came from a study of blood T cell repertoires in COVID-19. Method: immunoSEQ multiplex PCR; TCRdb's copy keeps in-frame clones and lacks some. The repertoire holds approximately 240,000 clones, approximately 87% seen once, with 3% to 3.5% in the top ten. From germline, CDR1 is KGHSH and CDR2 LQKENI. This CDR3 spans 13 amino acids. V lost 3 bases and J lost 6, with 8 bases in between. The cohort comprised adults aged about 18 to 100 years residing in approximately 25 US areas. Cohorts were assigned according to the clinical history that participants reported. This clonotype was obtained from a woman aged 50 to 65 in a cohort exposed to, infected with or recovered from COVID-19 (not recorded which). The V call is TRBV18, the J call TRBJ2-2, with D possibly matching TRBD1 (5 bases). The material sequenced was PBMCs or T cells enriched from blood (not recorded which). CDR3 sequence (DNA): TGTGCCAGCTCACCGCAGGGATCCGGGGAGCTGTTTTTT. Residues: CASSPQGSGELFF.